This T cell receptor beta chain was documented in a study of T cell responses to AZD1222 COVID-19 vaccine. Overall study context: Pooling of second doses given at about 4 or about 12 weeks was done.

The CDR3 sequence is 13 residues long. With 0 bases clipped from V and 7 bases from J, the junction kept 1 base outside the gene matches. The germline V gene encodes CDR1 SGHRS and CDR2 YFSETQ. Generated by immunoSEQ multiplex PCR, the TCRdb table keeps only in-frame clones and is missing some. Among 100,000 or so clones listed, less than 95% were seen once. As regards this clone: Its antigen is unidentified.

Study results and limitations: With dominance at 160-218 and 743-854, vaccine-associated CD4 TCRs spanned spike. Donors were largely white British and mainly female; clonal diversity was possibly underestimated.

The receptor's source is an adult in good health. The sample here was peripheral blood, taken on day 0 of AZD1222 vaccination. The genes are TRBV5-1 and TRBJ2-1, with 7 bases that match TRBD1. CDR3 sequence: CASSLARGNEQFF. CDR3 nucleotide sequence: TGCGCCAGCAGCTTGGCCAGGGGGAATGAGCAGTTCTTC.